This T cell receptor beta chain was captured by sequencing in a study of persistence of HIV-infected CD4 T cells. Background on the study: The sample holds CD4+ T cells responsive to CMV or HIV-1 Gag. Suppressive ART had lasted a median of 8 years.

This was the immunoSEQ version 4 assay in survey mode. TCRdb's copy holds only in-frame clones and misses some; the assay was immunoSEQ multiplex PCR. This sample has fewer than 40,000 clones; roughly 80% occur once, and the top ten carry around 6%. CDR1 KGHDR and CDR2 SFDVKD come from the germline V gene. V was pared by 0 bases and J by 9 bases, with 17 bases between. The CDR3 runs 16 residues. Stimulation used approximately 9.1 ug/mL lysate from CMV-infected fibroblasts. CD40L/CD69 double-negative CD45RO-high memory CD4+ T cells were collected. Findings and caveats of the study: Rare CMV-responding cells carrying HIV-1 proviruses were not analyzed separately for TCR.

A remark on this clone: The antigen is undetermined.

This chain links TRBV24-1 with TRBJ2-1; a possible D gene is TRBD1 (5 bases). This sequence was found in an adult woman with HIV who was CMV-seropositive. This sample comprised CD4+ T cells sorted from PBMCs after roughly 18-hour stimulation, obtained from a patient who received antiretroviral therapy. CDR3 in amino acids: CATSDLQRGPTGEQFF. CDR3 coding DNA: TGTGCCACCAGTGATTTGCAAAGGGGCCCAACGGGTGAGCAGTTCTTC.